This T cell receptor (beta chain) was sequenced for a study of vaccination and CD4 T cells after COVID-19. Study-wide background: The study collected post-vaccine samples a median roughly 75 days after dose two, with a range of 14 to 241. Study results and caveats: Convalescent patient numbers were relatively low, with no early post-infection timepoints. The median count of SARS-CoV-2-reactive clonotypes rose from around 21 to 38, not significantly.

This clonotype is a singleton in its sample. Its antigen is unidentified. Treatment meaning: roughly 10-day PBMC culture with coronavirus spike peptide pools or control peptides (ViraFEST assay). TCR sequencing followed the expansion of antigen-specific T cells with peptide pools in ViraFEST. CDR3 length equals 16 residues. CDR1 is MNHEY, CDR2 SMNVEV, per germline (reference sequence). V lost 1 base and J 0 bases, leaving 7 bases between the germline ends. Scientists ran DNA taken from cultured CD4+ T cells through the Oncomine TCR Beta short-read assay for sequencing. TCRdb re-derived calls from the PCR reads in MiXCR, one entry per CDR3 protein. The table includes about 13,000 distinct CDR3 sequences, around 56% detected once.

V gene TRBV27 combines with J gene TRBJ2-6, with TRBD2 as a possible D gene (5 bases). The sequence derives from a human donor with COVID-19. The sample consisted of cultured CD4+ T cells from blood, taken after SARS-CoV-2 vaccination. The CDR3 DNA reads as TGTGCCAGCAGTTTATACCGGGACTCTGGGGCCAACGTCCTGACTTTC. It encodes CASSLYRDSGANVLTF.